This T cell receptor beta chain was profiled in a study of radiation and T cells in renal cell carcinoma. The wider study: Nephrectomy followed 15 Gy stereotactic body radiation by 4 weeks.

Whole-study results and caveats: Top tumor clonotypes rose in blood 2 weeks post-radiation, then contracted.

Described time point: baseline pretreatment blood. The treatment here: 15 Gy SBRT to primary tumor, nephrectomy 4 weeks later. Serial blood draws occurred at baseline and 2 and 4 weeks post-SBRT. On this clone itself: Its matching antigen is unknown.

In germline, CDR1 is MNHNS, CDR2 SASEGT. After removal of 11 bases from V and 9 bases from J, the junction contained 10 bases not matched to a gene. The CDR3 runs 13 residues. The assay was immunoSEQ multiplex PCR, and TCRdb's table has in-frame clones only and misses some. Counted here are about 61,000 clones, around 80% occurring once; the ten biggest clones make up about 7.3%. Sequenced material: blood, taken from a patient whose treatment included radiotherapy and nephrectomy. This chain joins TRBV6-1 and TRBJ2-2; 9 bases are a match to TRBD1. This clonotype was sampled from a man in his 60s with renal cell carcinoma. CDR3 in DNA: TGTGCCGCGACAACAGGGGGCTGGCGGGAGCTGTTTTTT. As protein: CAATTGGWRELFF.